This T cell receptor (beta chain) came from a study of human T cells and chemical hapten exposure. For the study at large: Once 0.01% DPC had been applied to the upper back by patch test, readings were taken at 6 days.

From germline, CDR1 is SGHDT and CDR2 YYEEEE. The V segment lost 4 bases and the J segment 14 bases; nucleotides outside the gene matches: 5. There are 12 residues in the CDR3. Study conclusions and caveats: The study found that DPC sensitization did not change TCRs above 1 in 1000 frequency.

TCRdb called the RACE reads again in MiXCR, with one record for every CDR3 protein. The sample lists some 200,000 distinct CDR3 sequences, about 31% occurring once. Concerning this clonotype: Its antigen is unidentified.

Time point of the sample: pre-sensitization, week 0. The treatment was: therapeutic diphenylcyclopropenone sensitization with weekly scalp DPC. Total RNA was extracted from unfractionated whole blood. This receptor was obtained from a woman in her twenties or thirties with alopecia areata. Some clones in this sample may be carry-over from other donors' samples. This chain connects TRBV5-6 to TRBJ1-6, with 8 bases fitting TRBD1. The sample was whole blood, taken in connection with sensitization to the hapten diphenylcyclopropenone (DPC). In nucleotides, the CDR3 is TGTGCCAGCAGCCGGACAGGGAACACCCTCCACTTT. Protein sequence: CASSRTGNTLHF.